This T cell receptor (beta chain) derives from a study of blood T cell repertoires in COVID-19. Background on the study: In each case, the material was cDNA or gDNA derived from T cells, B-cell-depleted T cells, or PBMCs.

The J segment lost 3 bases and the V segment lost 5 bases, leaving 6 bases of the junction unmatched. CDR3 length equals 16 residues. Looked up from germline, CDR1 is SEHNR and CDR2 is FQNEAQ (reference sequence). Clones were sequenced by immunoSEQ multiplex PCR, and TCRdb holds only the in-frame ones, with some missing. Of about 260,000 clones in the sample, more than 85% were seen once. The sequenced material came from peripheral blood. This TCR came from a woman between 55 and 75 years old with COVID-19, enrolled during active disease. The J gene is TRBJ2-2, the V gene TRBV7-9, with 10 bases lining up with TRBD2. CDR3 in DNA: TGTGCCAGCAGCCTAATAGCGGGAGGAGACACCGGGGAGCTGTTTTTT. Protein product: CASSLIAGGDTGELFF.